A single TCR beta chain is shown here with its context. This table comes from immunoSEQ multiplex PCR, and its TCRdb copy is limited to in-frame clones, with some not included. The sample holds about 130,000 clones, over 75% seen once. V lost 2 bases, J lost 4 bases, and 11 bases lay in between. Per germline, CDR1 SGHVS and CDR2 FQNEAQ. This CDR3 spans 14 amino acids. The record originates from a study of T cell responses to AZD1222 COVID-19 vaccine. The sample was peripheral blood, taken on day 0 of AZD1222 vaccination. The sequence came from an adult in good health. The rearrangement uses TRBV7-8 and TRBJ1-2; no clear D. The CDR3 spells CASSLNLDGYGYTF. CDR3 coding DNA: TGTGCCAGCAGCTTAAATCTGGATGGCTATGGCTACACCTTC.